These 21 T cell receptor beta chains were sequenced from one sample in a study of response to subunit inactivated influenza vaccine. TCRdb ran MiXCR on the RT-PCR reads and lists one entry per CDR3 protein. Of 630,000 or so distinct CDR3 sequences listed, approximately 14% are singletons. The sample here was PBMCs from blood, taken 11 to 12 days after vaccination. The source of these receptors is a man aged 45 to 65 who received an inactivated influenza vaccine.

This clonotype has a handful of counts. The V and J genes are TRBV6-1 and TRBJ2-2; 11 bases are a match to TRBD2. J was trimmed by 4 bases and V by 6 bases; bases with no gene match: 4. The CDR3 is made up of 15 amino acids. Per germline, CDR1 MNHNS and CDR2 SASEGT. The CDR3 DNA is TGTGCCAGCAGAACCGGGACTAGCGGCACCGGGGAGCTGTTTTTT. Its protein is CASRTGTSGTGELFF.

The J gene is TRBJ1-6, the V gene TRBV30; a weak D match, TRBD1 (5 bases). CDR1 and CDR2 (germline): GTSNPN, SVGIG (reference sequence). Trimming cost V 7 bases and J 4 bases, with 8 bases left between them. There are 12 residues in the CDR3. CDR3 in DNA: TGTGCCTTGGGGGGGTATAATTCACCCCTCCACTTT. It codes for CALGGYNSPLHF.

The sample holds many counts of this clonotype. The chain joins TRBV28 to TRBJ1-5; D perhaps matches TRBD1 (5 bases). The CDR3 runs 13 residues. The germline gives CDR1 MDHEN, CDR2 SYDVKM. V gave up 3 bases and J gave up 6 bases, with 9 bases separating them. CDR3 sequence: CASSFEGTQPQHF. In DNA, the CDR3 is TGTGCCAGCAGTTTTGAGGGGACTCAGCCCCAGCATTTT.

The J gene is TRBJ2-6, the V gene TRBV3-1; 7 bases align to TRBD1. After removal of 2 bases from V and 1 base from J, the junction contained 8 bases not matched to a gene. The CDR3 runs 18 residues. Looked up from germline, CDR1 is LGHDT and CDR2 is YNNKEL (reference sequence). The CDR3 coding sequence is TGTGCCAGCAGCCAAACCGGGACAGTCCTTTCTGGGGCCAACGTCCTGACTTTC. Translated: CASSQTGTVLSGANVLTF.

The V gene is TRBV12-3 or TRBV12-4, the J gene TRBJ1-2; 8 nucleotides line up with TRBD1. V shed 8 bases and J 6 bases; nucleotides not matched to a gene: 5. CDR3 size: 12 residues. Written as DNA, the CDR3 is TGTGCCAGCGGCCGACAGGGGAATGGCTACACCTTC. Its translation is CASGRQGNGYTF.

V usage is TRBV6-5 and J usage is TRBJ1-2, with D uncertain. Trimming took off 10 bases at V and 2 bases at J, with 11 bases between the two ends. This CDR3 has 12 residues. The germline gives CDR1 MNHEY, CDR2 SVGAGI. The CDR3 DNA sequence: TGTGCCACGGCTGGCTTCAACTATGGCTACACCTTC. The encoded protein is CATAGFNYGYTF.

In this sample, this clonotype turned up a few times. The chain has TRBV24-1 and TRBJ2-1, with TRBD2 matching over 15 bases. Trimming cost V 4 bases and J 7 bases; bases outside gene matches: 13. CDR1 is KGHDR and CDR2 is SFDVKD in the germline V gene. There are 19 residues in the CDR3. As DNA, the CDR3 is TGTGCCACCAGTGACCGAGGACTAGCGGGAGGGCACCGCATTAATGAGCAGTTCTTC. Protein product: CATSDRGLAGGHRINEQFF.

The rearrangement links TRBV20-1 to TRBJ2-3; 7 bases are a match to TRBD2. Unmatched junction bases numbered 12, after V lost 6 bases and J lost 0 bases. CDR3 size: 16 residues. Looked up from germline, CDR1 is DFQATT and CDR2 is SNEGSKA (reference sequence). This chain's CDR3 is CSANGLPSGSTDTQYF. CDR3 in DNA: TGCAGTGCCAACGGCCTCCCTAGCGGAAGCACAGATACGCAGTATTTT.

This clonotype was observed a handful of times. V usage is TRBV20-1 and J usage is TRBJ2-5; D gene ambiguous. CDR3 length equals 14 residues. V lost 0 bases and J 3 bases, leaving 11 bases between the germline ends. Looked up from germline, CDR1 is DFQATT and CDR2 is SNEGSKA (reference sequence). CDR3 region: CSARDLLGKETQYF. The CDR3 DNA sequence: TGCAGTGCTAGAGATCTTTTGGGGAAAGAGACCCAGTACTTC.

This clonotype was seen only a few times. The CDR3 spells CASSPTRTRVTGELFF. The CDR3, as DNA: TGTGCCAGCAGCCCAACCCGGACGAGAGTCACCGGGGAGCTGTTTTTT. V is TRBV7-3 and J is TRBJ2-2; D remains unclear. The CDR3 extends over 16 amino acids. With 5 bases removed from V and 4 bases from J, the gap between germline ends came to 17 bases. The germline V gene encodes CDR1 SGHTA and CDR2 FQGTGA.

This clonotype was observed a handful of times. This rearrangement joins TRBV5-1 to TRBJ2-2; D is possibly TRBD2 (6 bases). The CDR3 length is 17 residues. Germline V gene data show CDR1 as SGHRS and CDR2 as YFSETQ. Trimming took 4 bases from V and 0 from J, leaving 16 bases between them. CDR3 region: CASSGRAGTANTGELFF. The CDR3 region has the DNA TGCGCCAGCAGCGGTAGAGCGGGTACCGCGAACACCGGGGAGCTGTTTTTT.

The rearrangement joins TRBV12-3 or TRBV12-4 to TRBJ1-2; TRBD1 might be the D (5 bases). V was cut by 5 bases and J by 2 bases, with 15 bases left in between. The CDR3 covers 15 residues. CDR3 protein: CASSLAGTVNYGYTF. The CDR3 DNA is TGTGCCAGCAGTCTCGCCGGGACGGTAAACTATGGCTACACCTTC.

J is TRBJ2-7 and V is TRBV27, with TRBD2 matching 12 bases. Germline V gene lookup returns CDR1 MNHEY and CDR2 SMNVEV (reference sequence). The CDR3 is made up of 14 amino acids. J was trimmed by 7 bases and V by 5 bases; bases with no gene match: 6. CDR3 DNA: TGTGCCAGCAGTATACTAGCGGGAGGAAGGGAGCAGTACTTC. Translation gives CASSILAGGREQYF.

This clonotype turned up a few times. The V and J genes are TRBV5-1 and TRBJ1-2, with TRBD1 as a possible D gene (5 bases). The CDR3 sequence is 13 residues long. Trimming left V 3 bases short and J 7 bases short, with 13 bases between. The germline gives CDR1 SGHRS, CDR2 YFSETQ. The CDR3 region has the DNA TGCGCCAGCAGCTCGGAGGGGTCCGGTGGCTACACCTTC. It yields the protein CASSSEGSGGYTF.

CDR3 nucleotides: TGCGCCAGCAGCAAAGGACAGGGGACTCACAATGAGCAGTTCTTC. The encoded protein is CASSKGQGTHNEQFF. The V and J genes are TRBV4-1 and TRBJ2-1, with TRBD1 matching 9 bases. Trimming took 5 bases from V and 5 from J; bases not matched to a gene: 7. The CDR3 is 15 amino acids. Germline lookup yields CDR1 MGHRA and CDR2 YSYEKL.

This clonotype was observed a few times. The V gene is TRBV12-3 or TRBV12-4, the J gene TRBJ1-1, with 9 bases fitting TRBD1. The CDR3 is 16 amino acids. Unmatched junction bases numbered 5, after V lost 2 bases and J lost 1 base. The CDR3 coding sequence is TGTGCCAGCAGTTTATCCGCGGGACAGGGGAACACTGAAGCTTTCTTT. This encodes CASSLSAGQGNTEAFF.

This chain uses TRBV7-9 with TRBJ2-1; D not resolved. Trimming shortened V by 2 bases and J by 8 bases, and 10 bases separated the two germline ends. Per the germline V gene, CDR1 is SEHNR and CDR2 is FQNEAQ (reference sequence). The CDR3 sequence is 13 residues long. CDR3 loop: CASSLYGEHEQFF. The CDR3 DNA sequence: TGTGCCAGCAGCTTATACGGAGAACATGAGCAGTTCTTC.

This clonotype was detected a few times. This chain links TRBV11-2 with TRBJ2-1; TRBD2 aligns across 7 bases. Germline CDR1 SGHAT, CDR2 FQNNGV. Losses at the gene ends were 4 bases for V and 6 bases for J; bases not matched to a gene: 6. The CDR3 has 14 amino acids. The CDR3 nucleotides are TGTGCCAGCAGCTGGGCTGGCGGGGGCAATGAGCAGTTCTTC. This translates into CASSWAGGGNEQFF.

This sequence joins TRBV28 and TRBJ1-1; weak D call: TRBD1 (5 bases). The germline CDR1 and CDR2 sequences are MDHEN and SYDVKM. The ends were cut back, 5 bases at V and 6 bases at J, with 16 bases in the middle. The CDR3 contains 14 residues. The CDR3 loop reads CASSPLGGSPEAFF. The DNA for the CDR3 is TGTGCCAGCAGTCCCCTTGGGGGGAGCCCTGAAGCTTTCTTT.

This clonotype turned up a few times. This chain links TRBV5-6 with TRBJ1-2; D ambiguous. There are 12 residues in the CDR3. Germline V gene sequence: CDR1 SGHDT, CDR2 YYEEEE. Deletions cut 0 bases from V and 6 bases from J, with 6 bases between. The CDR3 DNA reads TGTGCCAGCAGCTTGGCCAAGGATGGCTACACCTTC. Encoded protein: CASSLAKDGYTF. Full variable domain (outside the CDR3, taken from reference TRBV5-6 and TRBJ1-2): DAGVTQSPTHLIKTRGQQVTLRCSPKSGHDTVSWYQQALGQGPQFIFQYYEEEERQRGNFPDRFSGHQFPNYSSELNVNALLLGDSALYLCASSLAKDGYTFGSGTRLTVV.

The CDR3 sequence: CASSLGLAGEYEQYF. The CDR3 DNA reads TGCGCCAGCAGCCTCGGACTAGCGGGAGAATACGAGCAGTACTTC. The chain joins TRBV4-3 to TRBJ2-7; 13 bases are shared with TRBD2. The V gene end was trimmed by 4 bases and the J gene end by 4 bases; junction bases not matched to a gene: 4. Germline lookup yields CDR1 LGHNA and CDR2 YSLEER. This CDR3 spans 15 amino acids.